The 29 T cell receptor beta chains reported below all come from one sample, sequenced in a study of neurological immune-mediated disorders. Using its own MiXCR run on the 5' RACE reads, TCRdb lists one record per CDR3 protein. Of about 21,000 distinct CDR3 sequences listed, over 5% are singletons. The material sequenced was CD8+ T cells from blood. The receptors shown here come from a man between 18 and 35 years old in good health.

This clonotype has ten or more counts. The chain employs TRBV27 and TRBJ2-7; 11 bases are a match to TRBD2. The germline V gene encodes CDR1 MNHEY and CDR2 SMNVEV (reference sequence). V lost 4 bases and J lost 4; bases outside the gene matches: 6. There are 15 residues in the CDR3. CDR3 DNA: TGTGCCAGCAGTTATAGCGGGGGGGTCTTATACGAGCAGTACTTC. This encodes CASSYSGGVLYEQYF.

This clonotype was found many times. CDR3 amino acids: CASSQDLLLVGSGANVLTF. The CDR3 bases are TGTGCCAGCAGCCAAGATCTTTTACTTGTTGGGTCTGGGGCCAACGTCCTGACTTTC. This sequence joins TRBV14 and TRBJ2-6; D is unresolved. Trimming removed 0 bases from V and 1 base from J, with 16 bases in between. Germline CDR1 SGHDN, CDR2 FVKESK. The CDR3 contains 19 residues. Looking up the rest from reference TRBV14 and TRBJ2-6 gives the full variable domain: EAGVTQFPSHSVIEKGQTVTLRCDPISGHDNLYWYRRVMGKEIKFLLHFVKESKQDESGMPNNRFLAERTGGTYSTLKVQPAELEDSGVYFCASSQDLLLVGSGANVLTFGAGSRLTVL.

This clonotype was found many times. The J gene is TRBJ1-6, the V gene TRBV6-5; 8 bases line up with TRBD1. In germline, CDR1 is MNHEY, CDR2 SVGAGI. V dropped 5 bases and J dropped 5; count of bases not matched to a gene: 5. The CDR3 length is 15 residues. The CDR3 region has the DNA TGTGCCAGCAGTCACGGACAGGGCAATAATTCACCCCTCCACTTT. It yields the protein CASSHGQGNNSPLHF.

This clonotype was found many times. The chain is built from TRBV3-1 and TRBJ1-4, with D hard to call. CDR3 length equals 11 residues. Trimming pared 1 base from V and 7 bases from J, leaving 1 base between. From germline, CDR1 is LGHDT and CDR2 YNNKEL (reference sequence). CDR3 amino acids: CASSQGEKLFF. The CDR3 bases are TGTGCCAGCAGCCAAGGTGAAAAACTGTTTTTT.

This chain uses TRBV5-1 with TRBJ2-7; the D gene is possibly TRBD1 (5 bases). Trimming stripped 2 bases from V and 4 bases from J, with 10 bases between. There are 13 residues in the CDR3. Looked up from germline, CDR1 is SGHRS and CDR2 is YFSETQ. CDR3 in amino acids: CASSFLGAYEQYF. As DNA, the CDR3 is TGCGCCAGCAGCTTTTTAGGGGCATACGAGCAGTACTTC. Combining the CDR3 with reference TRBV5-1 and TRBJ2-7 gives the whole variable domain KAGVTQTPRYLIKTRGQQVTLSCSPISGHRSVSWYQQTPGQGLQFLFEYFSETQRNKGNFPGRFSGRQFSNSRSEMNVSTLELGDSALYLCASSFLGAYEQYFGPGTRLTVT.

In this sample, this clonotype turned up many times. This chain uses TRBV7-3 with TRBJ2-3; D is unclear. Germline V gene lookup returns CDR1 SGHTA and CDR2 FQGTGA. Between the trimmed V and J ends, which lost 1 base and 2 bases, there was a span of 4 bases. The CDR3 runs to 13 residues. The CDR3 loop is CASSLKVTDTQYF. The CDR3 bases are TGTGCCAGCAGCTTAAAGGTCACAGATACGCAGTATTTT.

The chain combines TRBV9 with TRBJ2-1, with 7 bases matching TRBD1. The CDR3 has 15 amino acids. Looked up from germline, CDR1 is SGDLS and CDR2 is YYNGEE. With V trimmed by 7 bases and J by 6 bases, 13 bases remained unmatched. The CDR3, as DNA: TGTGCCAGCTCCAACCCGGGACAGATAGCCAATGAGCAGTTCTTC. Its protein product is CASSNPGQIANEQFF.

In this sample, this clonotype turned up many times. V usage is TRBV7-6 and J usage is TRBJ2-5; TRBD2 matches 7 bases. The germline CDR1 and CDR2 sequences are SGHVS and FNYEAQ. The CDR3 spans 16 residues. After removal of 1 base from V and 5 bases from J, the junction contained 10 bases not matched to a gene. The CDR3 sequence is CASSLGSGEETETQYF. CDR3 bases: TGTGCCAGCAGCTTAGGCAGCGGGGAGGAGACGGAGACCCAGTACTTC.

This clonotype has at least ten counts. V gene TRBV29-1 combines with J gene TRBJ2-3; TRBD2 matches 8 bases. CDR3 length: 14 amino acids. With 8 bases clipped from V and 5 bases from J, the junction kept 12 bases outside the gene matches. Germline assignment: CDR1 SQVTM and CDR2 ANQGSEA. This CDR3 reads CSSSPGGPGDTQYF. CDR3 nucleotide sequence: TGCAGCTCTTCACCGGGGGGGCCCGGAGATACGCAGTATTTT.

This clonotype was detected many times. The chain uses TRBV20-1 and TRBJ2-1; D perhaps matches TRBD2 (8 bases). The germline V gene encodes CDR1 DFQATT and CDR2 SNEGSKA (reference sequence). The germline V and J ends were trimmed by 6 bases and 0 bases, with 30 bases remaining between them. The CDR3 is 20 residues long. CDR3 amino acids: CSAEDRERVGGTSSYNEQFF. The DNA of the CDR3 is TGCAGTGCGGAAGACAGGGAACGGGTCGGGGGGACTAGCTCCTACAATGAGCAGTTCTTC.

This clonotype was counted ten times or more. The V call is TRBV25-1, the J call TRBJ1-2; D is unresolved. V dropped 0 bases and J dropped 8 bases, with 4 bases sitting between them. CDR3 size: 11 residues. From germline, CDR1 is MGHDK and CDR2 SYGVNS. In DNA form, the CDR3 reads TGTGCCAGCAGTGAATATGGCGGCTACACCTTC. Protein: CASSEYGGYTF.

In this sample, this clonotype turned up many times. The V and J genes are TRBV4-3 and TRBJ2-3; 7 nucleotides align to TRBD1. Germline CDR1 is LGHNA and CDR2 is YSLEER. V shed 1 base, J shed 1 base, and the junction held 11 bases outside the gene matches. This CDR3 is built from 18 residues. This CDR3 is CASSQVGPGQSRTDTQYF. CDR3 sequence (DNA): TGCGCCAGCAGCCAAGTTGGACCGGGACAGAGTCGCACAGATACGCAGTATTTT.

There are many counts of this clonotype. The V call is TRBV6-5, the J call TRBJ2-7; D might be TRBD1 (6 bases). Germline CDR1 and CDR2: MNHEY and SVGAGI. This CDR3 has 17 residues. Deletions cut 2 bases from V and 5 bases from J, with 22 bases between. The CDR3 nucleotides read TGTGCCAGCAGTTACCGTCAACCGGGACAATTGTTCGACGAGCAGTACTTC. It translates to CASSYRQPGQLFDEQYF.

This clonotype has ten or more counts. This chain links TRBV5-6 with TRBJ1-5, with D tentatively TRBD1 (6 bases). This CDR3 is 16 amino acids long. With 0 bases removed from V and 0 bases from J, the gap between germline ends came to 10 bases. Germline CDR1 is SGHDT and CDR2 is YYEEEE. The CDR3: CASSLGAGVSNQPQHF. CDR3 nucleotides: TGTGCCAGCAGCTTGGGGGCAGGGGTTAGCAATCAGCCCCAGCATTTT. The full variable domain, in which reference TRBV5-6 and TRBJ1-5 provide the parts outside the CDR3, is DAGVTQSPTHLIKTRGQQVTLRCSPKSGHDTVSWYQQALGQGPQFIFQYYEEEERQRGNFPDRFSGHQFPNYSSELNVNALLLGDSALYLCASSLGAGVSNQPQHFGDGTRLSIL.

At least ten counts were recorded for this clonotype. The chain has TRBV20-1 and TRBJ2-7; possible D gene TRBD1, 6 bases. The CDR3 has 13 amino acids. V dropped 6 bases and J dropped 3 bases, with 15 bases sitting between them. Per the germline V gene, CDR1 is DFQATT and CDR2 is SNEGSKA (reference sequence). CDR3 sequence reads: CSAYRDILYEQYF. The CDR3 coding sequence is TGCAGTGCATACCGGGACATCCTCTACGAGCAGTACTTC.

In its sample, this clonotype was seen many times. The V gene is TRBV20-1, the J gene TRBJ2-1; TRBD2 matches at 10 bases. Germline trimming cut 2 bases from V and 8 bases from J; bases unmatched to any gene: 12. In germline, CDR1 is DFQATT, CDR2 SNEGSKA (reference sequence). CDR3 length equals 16 residues. The CDR3 DNA reads TGCAGTGCTAGACCCACCCTGAGCGGGGGGGCCGATGAGCAGTTCTTC. It is translated as CSARPTLSGGADEQFF.

This clonotype has at least ten counts. The CDR3 DNA is TGCGCCAGCAGCCCCTGGACAGGGGGCGAATCCTACAATGAGCAGTTCTTC. Translated, it gives CASSPWTGGESYNEQFF. The chain links TRBV5-1 to TRBJ2-1; 11 bases match TRBD1. With V trimmed by 4 bases and J by 1 base, 7 bases remained unmatched. The CDR3 covers 17 residues. The germline V gene has CDR1 SGHRS and CDR2 YFSETQ.

This clonotype was recorded at least ten times. This chain connects TRBV5-1 to TRBJ2-7; D may be TRBD2 (6 bases). V was trimmed by 0 bases and J by 6 bases, leaving 13 bases between them. The CDR3 consists of 14 residues. CDR1 and CDR2 from the germline V gene are SGHRS and YFSETQ. Here the CDR3 reads CASSLGMGGREQYF. The CDR3 DNA sequence: TGCGCCAGCAGCTTGGGTATGGGGGGACGCGAGCAGTACTTC.

This clonotype was seen ten or more times. The chain joins TRBV21-1 to TRBJ2-7; the table's D call, TRBD1, has no DNA check behind it. TRBV21-1 is recorded as a pseudogene. The length of the CDR3 is 16 residues. Written as DNA, the CDR3 is TGTGCCAGCAGCAAAGGGTCCTGGACAGGGGGAAACGAGCAGTACTTC. This codes for CASSKGSWTGGNEQYF.

This clonotype was observed many times. The J gene is TRBJ2-3, the V gene TRBV9; possibly TRBD1 or TRBD2 for D (5 bases each). Trimming took 0 bases from V and 4 from J, leaving 9 bases between them. CDR1 is SGDLS and CDR2 is YYNGEE in the germline V gene. The CDR3 runs 14 residues. The CDR3: CASSVEGTPDTQYF. CDR3 coding DNA: TGTGCCAGCAGCGTAGAAGGGACCCCAGATACGCAGTATTTT. Together with reference TRBV9 and TRBJ2-3, the CDR3 gives the full variable domain: DSGVTQTPKHLITATGQRVTLRCSPRSGDLSVYWYQQSLDQGLQFLIQYYNGEERAKGNILERFSAQQFPDLHSELNLSSLELGDSALYFCASSVEGTPDTQYFGPGTRLTVL.

This clonotype was counted many times. The chain couples TRBV6-5 to TRBJ1-2, with TRBD1 as a possible D gene (5 bases). Per the germline V gene, CDR1 is MNHEY and CDR2 is SVGAGI. The CDR3 is 15 residues long. Trimming removed 4 bases at V and 6 bases at J, with 18 bases between. DNA for the CDR3: TGTGCCAGCAGTTCCCCGGGGACGGCGGGAGATGGCTACACCTTC. Amino acids: CASSSPGTAGDGYTF.

The table lists this clonotype with many counts. V and J are TRBV6-2 or TRBV6-3 and TRBJ1-1, with unresolved D. This CDR3 is 11 amino acids long. CDR1 and CDR2 from the germline V gene are MNHEY and SVGEGT. V dropped 10 bases and J dropped 7 bases, with 13 bases sitting between them. The CDR3 DNA is TGTGCCACCATGGCCGGGTTTGAAGCTTTCTTT. Translating gives CATMAGFEAFF.

This clonotype was picked up many times. The chain has TRBV7-8 and TRBJ2-7; D not resolved. Looked up from germline, CDR1 is SGHVS and CDR2 is FQNEAQ. This CDR3 is 15 amino acids long. The V gene lost 1 base and the J gene lost 0 bases, with 10 bases spanning the gap. For the CDR3, the DNA is TGTGCCAGCAGCTTAGTGTCCGGTCCCTCCTACGAGCAGTACTTC. Protein sequence: CASSLVSGPSYEQYF. The variable domain in full, completed from reference TRBV7-8 and TRBJ2-7, reads GAGVSQSPRYKVAKRGQDVALRCDPISGHVSLFWYQQALGQGPEFLTYFQNEAQLDKSGLPSDRFFAERPEGSVSTLKIQRTQQEDSAVYLCASSLVSGPSYEQYFGPGTRLTVT.

This clonotype came up many times. The chain is built from TRBV7-6 and TRBJ2-2; TRBD1 aligns across 8 bases. The ends lost 5 bases at V and 9 bases at J; junction bases unmatched: 5. Germline V lookup: CDR1 SGHVS, CDR2 FNYEAQ. The CDR3 covers 13 residues. The CDR3 loop is CASSTGQGRELFF. CDR3 coding DNA: TGTGCCAGCAGCACCGGACAGGGAAGGGAGCTGTTTTTT. The full variable domain, in which reference TRBV7-6 and TRBJ2-2 provide the parts outside the CDR3, is GAGVSQSPRYKVTKRGQDVALRCDPISGHVSLYWYRQALGQGPEFLTYFNYEAQQDKSGLPNDRFSAERPEGSISTLTIQRTEQRDSAMYRCASSTGQGRELFFGEGSRLTVL.

There are many counts of this clonotype. This chain's CDR3 is CASSLTTGHYEQYF. The CDR3 DNA follows: TGTGCCAGCAGCTTGACGACAGGGCACTACGAGCAGTACTTC. The J gene is TRBJ2-7, the V gene TRBV5-5, with 7 bases identical to TRBD1. The CDR3 covers 14 residues. V trimming: 1 base; J trimming: 3 bases; junction bases outside the gene matches: 4. CDR1 is SGHKS, CDR2 YYEKEE, per germline (reference sequence). Based on the CDR3 plus reference TRBV5-5 and TRBJ2-7, the full variable domain is DAGVTQSPTHLIKTRGQQVTLRCSPISGHKSVSWYQQVLGQGPQFIFQYYEKEERGRGNFPDRFSARQFPNYSSELNVNALLLGDSALYLCASSLTTGHYEQYFGPGTRLTVT.

This clonotype was seen ten or more times. The chain joins TRBV15 to TRBJ1-5; no firm D call. The length of the CDR3 is 13 residues. The germline V and J ends were trimmed by 3 bases and 8 bases, with 11 bases remaining between them. Germline V gives CDR1 LNHNV, CDR2 YYDKDF (reference sequence). In nucleotides, the CDR3 is TGTGCCACCAGCAGGACCCTTTCGGAGCCCCAGCATTTT. This translates into CATSRTLSEPQHF.

This clonotype occurred many times. The rearrangement links TRBV6-4 to TRBJ2-3; TRBD1 matches 9 bases. Germline-derived CDR1 and CDR2 are MRHNA and SNTAGT. This CDR3 has 17 amino acids. V shed 3 bases and J 3 bases; nucleotides not matched to a gene: 10. This CDR3 reads CASSDTAGGTGTDTQYF. CDR3 in DNA: TGTGCCAGCAGTGATACCGCCGGGGGGACAGGGACAGATACGCAGTATTTT.

Comments on this clonotype: Germline is not matched at one junction end, which may reflect a read error. This chain uses TRBV6-6 with TRBJ2-7; 7 bases agree with TRBD1. Germline loops: CDR1 MNHNY, CDR2 SVGAGI (reference sequence). The CDR3 loop spans 15 amino acids. This chain's CDR3 is CSSRQFRQGHYEHYF. The DNA of the CDR3 is TGTTCCAGCAGACAATTCAGACAGGGCCACTACGAGCACTACTTC.

The J gene is TRBJ2-7, the V gene TRBV7-6, with 7 bases lining up with TRBD2. V gave up 1 base and J gave up 4 bases; unmatched junction bases: 7. The CDR3 runs to 15 residues. The V gene's germline CDR1 is SGHVS and CDR2 FNYEAQ. CDR3 DNA: TGTGCCAGCAGCTTAGAGTCGTCTAGCGGTTACGAGCAGTACTTC. Translation: CASSLESSSGYEQYF.